Sequencing of this T cell receptor (beta chain) was carried out in a study of blood T cell repertoires in COVID-19 (dated by TCRdb to 2018 to 2021). Looking at the study overall: Samples covering the acute and convalescent phases of COVID-19 were provided by collaborators in the United States, Italy and Spain. The material from the prospective study consisted of cDNA or gDNA derived from T cells, B-cell-depleted T cells, or PBMCs. Subjects who had been exposed to COVID-19, were actively infected with it, or had recovered from it provided the deeply sampled blood TCRbeta repertoires that made up the dataset. The repertoires were released in a freely available public database intended as a resource for research on the immune response to SARS-CoV-2. The samples were drawn from the first 160 participants of the ongoing ImmuneRACE study and from over 950 subjects provided by 6 global collaborators. A de-identified subject ID, COVID-19 status, age in years and sex were almost always included in the sample metadata. Where available, HLA class I and class II types were obtained from metadata supplied by the sample provider rather than from assay-based typing. Overall study results and their limits: The quantity of clinical and demographic metadata differed by source and by participant and was supplied without curation.

Based on the germline V gene, the CDR1 and CDR2 sequences are SGHRS and YFSETQ. Including cysteine and phenylalanine, the CDR3 has 17 amino acids. Only the CDR3 DNA is retained, 51 bases long and in frame from the first base. The trim is 1 base for V and 6 bases for J, with a gap of 17 bases between the germline ends. For this clone: Its antigen is not yet known. No quality values exist for individual bases; no much larger clone is one base distant.

Each collaborating institution followed its own protocols to collect whole blood in K2EDTA tubes. Collaborator samples were shipped for TCRbeta analysis as frozen whole blood, isolated PBMCs, or DNA extracted from either sample type. TCRbeta CDR3 regions were amplified from genomic DNA using the immunoSEQ Assay, a bias-controlled multiplex PCR. In the authors' own workflow: Within the assay, amplification of reference gene primers was used to estimate how many nucleated cells each sample contained. To quantify the absolute abundance of each unique TCRbeta CDR3 rearrangement, sequence reads were collapsed and filtered. For each sample, productive Simpson clonality was calculated as the square root of Simpson's diversity index over productive rearrangements. TCRdb retrieved this table from immuneACCESS and kept in-frame rearrangements only. Not all clones are present; in checked studies, unresolved V genes account for under half, and no reason is known for the remainder. Clone size and V and J calls were adopted from that table, with D and trimming inferred from the DNA. The sample includes 140,000 to 150,000 clones, with more than 70% observed a single time. In total, the top ten clones hold roughly 2% of the sample.

The receptor's source is a human donor in a cohort sampled during active COVID-19. The V and J genes are TRBV5-1 and TRBJ1-6; the D gene remains uncertain. Sequenced: peripheral blood. The nucleotide sequence reads as follows: TGCGCCAGCAGCTTGTCGGAAGGACTCGTCACTAATTCACCCCTCCACTTT. This encodes CASSLSEGLVTNSPLHF. The full variable domain, completed from the reference TRBV5-1 and TRBJ1-6 proteins outside the CDR3, reads KAGVTQTPRYLIKTRGQQVTLSCSPISGHRSVSWYQQTPGQGLQFLFEYFSETQRNKGNFPGRFSGRQFSNSRSEMNVSTLELGDSALYLCASSLSEGLVTNSPLHFGNGTRLTVT.